This TCR beta chain was recovered during a study of T cell responses to AZD1222 COVID-19 vaccine (dated by TCRdb to the early 2020s). For the wider study: TCR sequencing was performed for 230 to 250 trial participants, of whom around 200 were given two doses of AZD1222 and 26 were given two doses of MenACWY control vaccine. Trial participants were enrolled into age subgroups of 18-55, 56-69 and 70-plus years, which contained about 150, 27 and 61 TCR-sequenced participants, respectively.

Per the publication, the time point label means: about 28 days (+/-7) after the second vaccine dose. Because spike-specific TCR depth and breadth did not differ between the two schedules, AZD1222 recipients who got a second dose at roughly 4 weeks were pooled with those who got a second dose at roughly 12 weeks. Vaccinee samples came from UK trials COV001 and COV002, including a single-blind randomized controlled phase 2/3 trial of AZD1222 (ChAdOx1 nCoV-19) in healthy adults. Trial participant PBMC samples were collected at day 0 and day 28 after the second dose for TCRbeta chain sequencing. From the cysteine through the phenylalanine, the CDR3 covers 14 amino acids. This entry keeps only the CDR3 DNA: 42 bases, framed from base 1. The germline V gene encodes CDR1 MDHEN and CDR2 SYDVKM. V is pared back by 5 bases and J by 4 bases, with 12 bases lying between the germline termini. The CDR3 regions of human TCRbeta chains were analyzed by immunosequencing. Per the original workflow: Repertoire TCRs were matched against a reference library of SARS-CoV-2-specific TCRs generated with the MIRA antigen-specificity platform. Breadth was defined as the fraction of unique TCRs that were SARS-CoV-2-associated. Depth was defined as the fraction of total T cells that were SARS-CoV-2-associated. Using the MIRA data, every spike-specific TCR was mapped to the spike region that the TCR reacted to and assigned to either a CD4 or a CD8 class. Log10-transformed breadth and depth values were compared by one-way ANOVA with Sidak's multiple comparisons tests. TCRdb retrieved this table from immuneACCESS and kept in-frame rearrangements only. Not all clones are present; in checked studies, unresolved V genes account for under half, and no reason is known for the remainder. From that table come the V and J calls and clone size; the DNA was used to work out D and trimming. Across this sample there are roughly 100,000 clones, with about nine tenths seen only once. The top ten constitute about 9% of the sample.

Concerning this clone: This clone's antigen is unknown. The input lacks base qualities; no much larger clone sits a single base away.

Beyond this particular receptor, the publication reports: Vaccine-associated CD4 TCRs spanned the whole spike protein, with dominant responses in regions 160-218 and 743-854. Most participants were white British and females outnumbered males, and the authors suggested that clonal diversity may have been underestimated. A significant rise in spike-specific TCR breadth and depth was observed after two AZD1222 doses relative to day 0 and relative to MenACWY recipients. Conclusions about previously exposed vaccinees are limited, since just 5 to 7 AZD1222 recipients were seropositive for SARS-CoV-2 at baseline. Because no samples from the day 14 peak response were available, repertoires could be characterized only after the peak T cell response. Reportedly, close to half of the unique spike-specific TCRs recognized epitopes lying outside the regions that are mutated in the B.1.351 and B.1.1.7 variants. The 56-69-year group was small, and its depth increase did not reach significance, likely because of low power.

The receptor's source is an adult who received the AZD1222 COVID-19 vaccine. This sample comprised peripheral blood, obtained 28 days after the second AZD1222 dose. The chain couples TRBV28 to TRBJ1-3; the best D guess is TRBD1, with 5 bases matching. The CDR3 amino acid sequence is: CASSPPRAGNTIYF. The DNA reads as follows: TGTGCCAGCAGTCCGCCCAGGGCAGGAAACACCATATATTTT.